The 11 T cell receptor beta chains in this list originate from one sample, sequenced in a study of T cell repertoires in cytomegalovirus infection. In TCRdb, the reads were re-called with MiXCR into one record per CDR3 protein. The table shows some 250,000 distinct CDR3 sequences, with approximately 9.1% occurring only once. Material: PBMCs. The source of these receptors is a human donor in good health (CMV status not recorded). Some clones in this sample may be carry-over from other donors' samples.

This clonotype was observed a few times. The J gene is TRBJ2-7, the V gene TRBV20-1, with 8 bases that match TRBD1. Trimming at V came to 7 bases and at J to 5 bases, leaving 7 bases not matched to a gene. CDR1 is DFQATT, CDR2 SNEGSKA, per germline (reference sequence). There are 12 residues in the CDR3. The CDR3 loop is CSVGQGANEQYF. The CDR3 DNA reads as TGCAGTGTCGGGCAGGGGGCTAACGAGCAGTACTTC.

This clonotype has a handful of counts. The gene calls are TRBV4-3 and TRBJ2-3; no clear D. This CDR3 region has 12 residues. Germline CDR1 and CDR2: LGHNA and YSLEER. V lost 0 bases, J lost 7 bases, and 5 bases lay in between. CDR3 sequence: CASSQDVNTQYF. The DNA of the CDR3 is TGCGCCAGCAGCCAAGACGTGAATACGCAGTATTTT.

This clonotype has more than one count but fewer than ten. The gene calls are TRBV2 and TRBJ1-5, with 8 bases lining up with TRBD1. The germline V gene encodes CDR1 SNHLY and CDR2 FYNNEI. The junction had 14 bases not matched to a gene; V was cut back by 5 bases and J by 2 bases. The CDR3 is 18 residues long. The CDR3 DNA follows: TGTGCCAGCAGTCCCGGACAGGGAATATTAGATGGCAATCAGCCCCAGCATTTT. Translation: CASSPGQGILDGNQPQHF.

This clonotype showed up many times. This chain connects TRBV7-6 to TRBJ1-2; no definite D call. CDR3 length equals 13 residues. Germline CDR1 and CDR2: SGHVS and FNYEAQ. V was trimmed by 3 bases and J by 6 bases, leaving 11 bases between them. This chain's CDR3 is CASSLGISHGYTF. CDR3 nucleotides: TGTGCCAGCAGCTTGGGTATTTCTCATGGCTACACCTTC.

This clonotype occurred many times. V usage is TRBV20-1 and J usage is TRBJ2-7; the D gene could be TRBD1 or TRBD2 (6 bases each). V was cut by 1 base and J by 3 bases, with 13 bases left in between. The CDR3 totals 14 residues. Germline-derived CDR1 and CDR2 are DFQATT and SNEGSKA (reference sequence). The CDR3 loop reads CSARVGGTNYEQYF. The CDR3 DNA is TGCAGTGCTAGAGTCGGAGGGACAAACTACGAGCAGTACTTC.

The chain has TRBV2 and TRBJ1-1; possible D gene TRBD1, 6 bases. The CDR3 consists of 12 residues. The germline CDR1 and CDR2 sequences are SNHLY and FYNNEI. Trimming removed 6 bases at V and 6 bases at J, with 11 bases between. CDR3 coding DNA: TGTGCCAGCAGCGACAGGCCAGCTGAAGCTTTCTTT. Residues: CASSDRPAEAFF.

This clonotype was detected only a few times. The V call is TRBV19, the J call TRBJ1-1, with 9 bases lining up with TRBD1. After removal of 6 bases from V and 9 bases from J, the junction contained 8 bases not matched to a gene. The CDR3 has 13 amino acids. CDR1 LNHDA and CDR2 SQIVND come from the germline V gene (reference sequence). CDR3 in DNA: TGTGCCAGTAGGGGGGACAGGGCCCGCCAAGCTTTCTTT. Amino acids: CASRGDRARQAFF.

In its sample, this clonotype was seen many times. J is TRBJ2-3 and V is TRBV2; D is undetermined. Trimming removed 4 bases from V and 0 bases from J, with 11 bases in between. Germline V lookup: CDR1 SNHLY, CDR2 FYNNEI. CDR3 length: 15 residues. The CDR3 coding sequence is TGTGCCAGCAGTGCGTTCTTCGGGAGCACAGATACGCAGTATTTT. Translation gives CASSAFFGSTDTQYF.

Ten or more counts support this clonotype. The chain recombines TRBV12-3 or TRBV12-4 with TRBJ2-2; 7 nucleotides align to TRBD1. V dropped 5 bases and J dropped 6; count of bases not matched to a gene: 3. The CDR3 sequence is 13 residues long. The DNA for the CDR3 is TGTGCCAGCAGTCGACAGGGTCCCGGGGAGCTGTTTTTT. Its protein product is CASSRQGPGELFF.

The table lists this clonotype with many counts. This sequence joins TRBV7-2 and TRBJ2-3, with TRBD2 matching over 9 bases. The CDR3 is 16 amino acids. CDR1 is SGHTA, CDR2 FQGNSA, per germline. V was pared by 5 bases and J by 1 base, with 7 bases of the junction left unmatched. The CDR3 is CASSGGGGKGTDTQYF. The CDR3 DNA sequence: TGTGCCAGCAGCGGCGGGGGGGGCAAGGGCACAGATACGCAGTATTTT.

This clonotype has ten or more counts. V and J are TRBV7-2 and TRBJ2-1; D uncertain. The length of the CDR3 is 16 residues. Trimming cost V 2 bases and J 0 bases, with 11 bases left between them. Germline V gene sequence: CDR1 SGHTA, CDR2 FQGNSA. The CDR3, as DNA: TGTGCCAGCAGCTTATTAGCCGCCCTCTCCTACAATGAGCAGTTCTTC. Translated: CASSLLAALSYNEQFF.